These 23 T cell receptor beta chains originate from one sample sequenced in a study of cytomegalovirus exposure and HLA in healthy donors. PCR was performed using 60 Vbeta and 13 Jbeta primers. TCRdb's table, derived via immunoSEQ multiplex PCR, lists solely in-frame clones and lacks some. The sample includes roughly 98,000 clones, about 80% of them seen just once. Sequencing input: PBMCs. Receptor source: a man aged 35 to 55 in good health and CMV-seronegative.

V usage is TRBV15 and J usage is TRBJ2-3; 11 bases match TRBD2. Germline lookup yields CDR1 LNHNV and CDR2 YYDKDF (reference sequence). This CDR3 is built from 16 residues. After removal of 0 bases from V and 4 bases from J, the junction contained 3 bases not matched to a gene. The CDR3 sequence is CATSRELAGEADTQYF. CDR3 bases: TGTGCCACCAGCAGAGAACTAGCGGGAGAGGCAGATACGCAGTATTTT.

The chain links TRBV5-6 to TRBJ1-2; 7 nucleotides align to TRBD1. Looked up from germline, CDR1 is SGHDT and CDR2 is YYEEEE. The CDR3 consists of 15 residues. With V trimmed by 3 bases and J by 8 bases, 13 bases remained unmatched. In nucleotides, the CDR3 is TGTGCCAGCAGCTCCTCAGGACAGGTCTTTCTGGGCTACACCTTC. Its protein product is CASSSSGQVFLGYTF.

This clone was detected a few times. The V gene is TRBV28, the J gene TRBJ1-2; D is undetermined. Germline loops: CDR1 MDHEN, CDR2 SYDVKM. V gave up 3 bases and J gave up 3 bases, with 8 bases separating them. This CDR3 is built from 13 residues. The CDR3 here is CASSFLQDYGYTF. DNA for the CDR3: TGTGCCAGCAGTTTCCTGCAGGACTATGGCTACACCTTC.

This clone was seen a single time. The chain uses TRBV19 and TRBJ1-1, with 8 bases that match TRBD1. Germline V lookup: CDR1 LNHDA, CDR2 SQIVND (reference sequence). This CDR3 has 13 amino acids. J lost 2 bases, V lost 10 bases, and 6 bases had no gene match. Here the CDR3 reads CATRQGSNTEAFF. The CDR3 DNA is TGTGCCACTCGACAGGGGAGTAACACTGAAGCTTTCTTT. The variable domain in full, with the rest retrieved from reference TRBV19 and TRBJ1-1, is DGGITQSPKYLFRKEGQNVTLSCEQNLNHDAMYWYRQDPGQGLRLIYYSQIVNDFQKGDIAEGYSVSREKKESFPLTVTSAQKNPTAFYLCATRQGSNTEAFFGQGTRLTVV.

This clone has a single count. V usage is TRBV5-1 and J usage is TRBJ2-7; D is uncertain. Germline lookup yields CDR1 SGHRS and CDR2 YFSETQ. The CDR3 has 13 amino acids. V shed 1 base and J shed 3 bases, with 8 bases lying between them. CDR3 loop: CASSLFGDYEQYF. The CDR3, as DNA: TGCGCCAGCAGCTTGTTCGGAGACTACGAGCAGTACTTC.

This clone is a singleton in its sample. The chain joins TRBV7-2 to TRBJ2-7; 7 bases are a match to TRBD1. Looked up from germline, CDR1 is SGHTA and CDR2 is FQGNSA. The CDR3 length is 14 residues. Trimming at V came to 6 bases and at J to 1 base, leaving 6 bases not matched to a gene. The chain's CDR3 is CASSWSQGSYEQYF. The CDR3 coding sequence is TGTGCCAGCAGTTGGTCACAGGGGTCCTACGAGCAGTACTTC.

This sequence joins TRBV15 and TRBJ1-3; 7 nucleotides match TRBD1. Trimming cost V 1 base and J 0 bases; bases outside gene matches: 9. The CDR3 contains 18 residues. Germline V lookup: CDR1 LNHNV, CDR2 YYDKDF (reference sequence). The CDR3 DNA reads TGTGCCACCAGCAGAGCCTACGGGACAGCCGTCTCTGGAAACACCATATATTTT. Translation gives CATSRAYGTAVSGNTIYF.

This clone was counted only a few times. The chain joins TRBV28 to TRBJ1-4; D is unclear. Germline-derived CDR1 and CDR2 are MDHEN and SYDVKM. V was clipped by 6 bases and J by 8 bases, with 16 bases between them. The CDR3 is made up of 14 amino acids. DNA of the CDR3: TGTGCCAGCAGCCCATACTCGCGCGGCGAAAAACTGTTTTTT. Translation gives CASSPYSRGEKLFF. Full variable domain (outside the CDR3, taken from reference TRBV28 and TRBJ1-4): DVKVTQSSRYLVKRTGEKVFLECVQDMDHENMFWYRQDPGLGLRLIYFSYDVKMKEKGDIPEGYSVSREKKERFSLILESASTNQTSMYLCASSPYSRGEKLFFGSGTQLSVL.

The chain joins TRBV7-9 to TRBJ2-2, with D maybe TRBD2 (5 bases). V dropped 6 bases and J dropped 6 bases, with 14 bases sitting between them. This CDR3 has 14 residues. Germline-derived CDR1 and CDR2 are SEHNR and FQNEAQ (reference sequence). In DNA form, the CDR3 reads TGTGCCAGCAGGGAGGAGGACCGTCCCGGGGAGCTGTTTTTT. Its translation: CASREEDRPGELFF.

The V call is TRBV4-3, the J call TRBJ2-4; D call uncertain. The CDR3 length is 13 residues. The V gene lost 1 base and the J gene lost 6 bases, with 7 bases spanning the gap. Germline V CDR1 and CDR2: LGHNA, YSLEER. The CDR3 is CASSQGERNIQYF. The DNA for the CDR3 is TGCGCCAGCAGCCAAGGAGAGCGAAACATTCAGTACTTC.

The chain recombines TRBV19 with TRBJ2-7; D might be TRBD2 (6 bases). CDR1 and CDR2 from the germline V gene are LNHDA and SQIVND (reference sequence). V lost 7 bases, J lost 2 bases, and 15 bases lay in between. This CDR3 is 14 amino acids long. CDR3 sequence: CASTSGGKAYEQYF. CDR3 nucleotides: TGTGCCAGTACCTCTGGGGGGAAGGCCTACGAGCAGTACTTC.

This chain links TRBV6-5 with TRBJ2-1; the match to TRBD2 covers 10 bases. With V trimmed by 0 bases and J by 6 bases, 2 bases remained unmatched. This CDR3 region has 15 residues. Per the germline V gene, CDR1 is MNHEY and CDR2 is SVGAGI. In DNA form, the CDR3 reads TGTGCCAGCAGTTACTCTCTAGCGGGAGTCAATGAGCAGTTCTTC. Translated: CASSYSLAGVNEQFF.

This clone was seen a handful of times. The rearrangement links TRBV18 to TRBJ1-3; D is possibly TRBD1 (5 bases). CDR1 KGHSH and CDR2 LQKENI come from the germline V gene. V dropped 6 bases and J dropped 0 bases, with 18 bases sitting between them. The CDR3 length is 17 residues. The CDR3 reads CASSRIIRGPSGNTIYF. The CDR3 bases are TGTGCCAGCTCTCGCATCATAAGGGGCCCCTCTGGAAACACCATATATTTT. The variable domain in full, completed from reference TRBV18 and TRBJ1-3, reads NAGVMQNPRHLVRRRGQEARLRCSPMKGHSHVYWYRQLPEEGLKFMVYLQKENIIDESGMPKERFSAEFPKEGPSILRIQQVVRGDSAAYFCASSRIIRGPSGNTIYFGEGSWLTVV.

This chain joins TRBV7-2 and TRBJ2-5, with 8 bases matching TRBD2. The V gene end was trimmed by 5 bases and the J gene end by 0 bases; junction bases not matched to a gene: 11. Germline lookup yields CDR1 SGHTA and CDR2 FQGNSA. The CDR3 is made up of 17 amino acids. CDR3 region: CASSRAGARGDQETQYF. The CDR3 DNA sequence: TGTGCCAGCAGCCGGGCGGGAGCGCGGGGGGACCAAGAGACCCAGTACTTC.

The CDR3 spells CASTGLADEQYF. DNA of the CDR3: TGCGCCAGCACCGGACTAGCGGACGAGCAGTACTTC. The V gene is TRBV10-2, the J gene TRBJ2-7, with 10 bases that match TRBD2. V shed 7 bases and J 5 bases; nucleotides not matched to a gene: 2. Germline V gene data show CDR1 as WSHSY and CDR2 as SAAADI. There are 12 residues in the CDR3.

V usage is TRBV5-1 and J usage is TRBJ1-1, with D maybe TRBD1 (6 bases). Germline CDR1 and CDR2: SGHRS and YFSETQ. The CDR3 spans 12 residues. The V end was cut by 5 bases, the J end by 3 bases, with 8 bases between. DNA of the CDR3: TGCGCCAGCAGTCCAGGGGACACTGAAGCTTTCTTT. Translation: CASSPGDTEAFF.

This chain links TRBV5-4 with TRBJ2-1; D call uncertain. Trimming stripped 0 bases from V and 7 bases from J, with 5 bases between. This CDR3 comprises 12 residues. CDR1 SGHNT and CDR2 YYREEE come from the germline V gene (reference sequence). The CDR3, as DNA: TGTGCCAGCAGCTTGGTGTCTAATGAGCAGTTCTTC. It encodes CASSLVSNEQFF.

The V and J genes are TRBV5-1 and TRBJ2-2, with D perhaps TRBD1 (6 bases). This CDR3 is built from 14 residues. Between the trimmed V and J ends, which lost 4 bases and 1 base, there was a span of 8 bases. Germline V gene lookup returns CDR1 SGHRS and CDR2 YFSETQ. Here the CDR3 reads CASSPTGNTGELFF. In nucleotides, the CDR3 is TGCGCCAGCAGCCCGACAGGGAACACCGGGGAGCTGTTTTTT.

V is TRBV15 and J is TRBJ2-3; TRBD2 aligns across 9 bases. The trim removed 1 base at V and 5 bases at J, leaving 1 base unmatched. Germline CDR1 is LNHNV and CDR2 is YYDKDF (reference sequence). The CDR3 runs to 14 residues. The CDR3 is CATSRGREGDTQYF. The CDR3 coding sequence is TGTGCCACCAGCAGAGGGCGGGAGGGAGATACGCAGTATTTT.

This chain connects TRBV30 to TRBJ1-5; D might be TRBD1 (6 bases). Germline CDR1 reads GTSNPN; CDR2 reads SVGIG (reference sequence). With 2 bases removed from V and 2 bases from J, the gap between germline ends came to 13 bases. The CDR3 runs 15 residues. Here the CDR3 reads CAWSLQGFGNQPQHF. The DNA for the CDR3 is TGTGCCTGGAGTTTACAGGGTTTCGGCAATCAGCCCCAGCATTTT.

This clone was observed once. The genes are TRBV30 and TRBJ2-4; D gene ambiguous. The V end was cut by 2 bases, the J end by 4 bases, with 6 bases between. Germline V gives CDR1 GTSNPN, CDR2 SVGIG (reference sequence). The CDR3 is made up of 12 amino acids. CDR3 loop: CAWSSRKNIQYF. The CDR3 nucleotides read TGTGCCTGGAGTTCTAGAAAAAACATTCAGTACTTC.

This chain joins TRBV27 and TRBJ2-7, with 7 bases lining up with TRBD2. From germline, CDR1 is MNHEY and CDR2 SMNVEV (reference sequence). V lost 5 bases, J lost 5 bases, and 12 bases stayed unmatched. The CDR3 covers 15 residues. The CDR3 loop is CASSPTGGRGHEQYF. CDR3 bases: TGTGCCAGCAGTCCCACGGGCGGGAGAGGTCACGAGCAGTACTTC.

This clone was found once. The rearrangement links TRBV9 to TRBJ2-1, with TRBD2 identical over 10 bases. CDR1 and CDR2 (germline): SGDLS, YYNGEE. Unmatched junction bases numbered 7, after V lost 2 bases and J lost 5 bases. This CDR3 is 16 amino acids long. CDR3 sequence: CASSVPGTSVNNEQFF. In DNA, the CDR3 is TGTGCCAGCAGCGTGCCCGGGACTAGCGTAAACAATGAGCAGTTCTTC.